The 3 T cell receptor beta chains presented below share a single source sample, sequenced in a study of ipilimumab plus nivolumab after autologous stem cell transplantation. Generated by immunoSEQ multiplex PCR, the TCRdb table keeps only in-frame clones and is missing some. Of over 80,000 clones listed, more than 80% are singletons. Sequenced here: PBMCs, sampled in a trial of ipilimumab plus nivolumab as post-transplant consolidation. Receptor source: a male donor with diffuse large B-cell lymphoma.

The chain carries TRBV28 and TRBJ2-7; no firm D call. The V end lost 1 base, the J end lost 3 bases, and 7 bases lay between the germline ends. Germline V gene sequence: CDR1 MDHEN, CDR2 SYDVKM. The CDR3 sequence is 13 residues long. CDR3 sequence reads: CASSLSPGYEQYF. The CDR3 DNA sequence: TGTGCCAGCAGTTTATCCCCGGGCTACGAGCAGTACTTC.

The V gene is TRBV6-1, the J gene TRBJ1-3; the D gene is possibly TRBD1 (5 bases). Germline-derived CDR1 and CDR2 are MNHNS and SASEGT. V gave up 2 bases and J gave up 5 bases, with 16 bases separating them. There are 16 residues in the CDR3. The CDR3 is CASSELGTSTRNTIYF. CDR3 coding DNA: TGTGCCAGCAGTGAATTAGGGACGTCCACGCGAAACACCATATATTTT.

This clone was recorded once. The V call is TRBV5-1, the J call TRBJ2-1; D not resolved. V lost 4 bases, J lost 11 bases, and 13 bases lay in between. Germline values: CDR1 SGHRS, CDR2 YFSETQ. The CDR3 is made up of 12 amino acids. DNA of the CDR3: TGCGCCAGCAGCCTCACCCTAAACCAGCAGTTCTTC. Residues: CASSLTLNQQFF.